Listed below are T cell receptor beta chains from one sample, sequenced in a study of blood T cells in healthy people across ages. TCRdb reprocessed the 5' RACE reads with MiXCR, giving one entry per CDR3 protein. The sample contains roughly 800,000 distinct CDR3 sequences, nearly 60% of which appear only once. Specimen: blood. All receptors derive from a young man in good health. Both conserved end residues are part of each CDR3. A D gene is named only where the DNA matches it firmly. Clone size appears in some rows only: once, few, many, or a class for an expanded clone.

>TRBV7-2|TRBJ2-1|-|-
CASSSANPRQFF
TGTGCCAGCAGCTCGGCCAATCCCCGACAGTTCTTC
>TRBV27|TRBJ2-5|-|-
CASSLNRIGQETQYF
TGTGCCAGCAGTTTGAACAGGATCGGCCAAGAGACCCAGTACTTC
>TRBV20-1|TRBJ2-3|once|-
CSAISGSSGTDTQYF
TGCAGTGCTATCTCCGGGTCGTCAGGCACAGATACGCAGTATTTT
>TRBV24-1|TRBJ2-1|many|-
CATSDRFTGVYSGEQFF
TGTGCCACCAGTGACCGATTCACAGGGGTTTATAGCGGTGAGCAGTTCTTC
>TRBV20-1|TRBJ2-7|-|TRBD1
CRATGTGRYEQYF
TGCAGAGCAACCGGGACAGGGCGGTACGAGCAGTACTTC
>TRBV20-1|TRBJ2-5|few|-
CSARTRNGKGEETQYF
TGCAGTGCTAGAACCCGAAACGGGAAAGGAGAGGAGACCCAGTACTTC
>TRBV20-1|TRBJ1-5|-|-
CSASRALSGGSNQPQHF
TGCAGTGCTAGCCGGGCGTTAAGCGGGGGGAGCAATCAGCCCCAGCATTTT
>TRBV6-5|TRBJ2-1|once|-
CASSYSALTPYEQFF
TGTGCCAGCAGTTACTCCGCCTTAACACCCTACGAGCAGTTCTTC
>TRBV4-2|TRBJ1-1|-|-
CASSLSTPGGTEAFF
TGTGCCAGCAGCCTGAGTACTCCGGGGGGCACTGAAGCTTTCTTT
>TRBV10-3|TRBJ2-5|-|TRBD2
CAISEGGTSGRNEQYF
TGTGCCATCAGTGAGGGGGGAACTAGCGGGAGAAATGAGCAGTACTTC
>TRBV28|TRBJ2-7|-|TRBD1
CASSLLSQGVDEQYF
TGTGCCAGCAGTTTATTGTCACAGGGGGTGGACGAGCAGTACTTC
>TRBV10-3|TRBJ2-5|-|-
CAISPSLETQYF
TGTGCCATCAGTCCCTCCCTAGAGACCCAGTACTTC
>TRBV6-2/TRBV6-3|TRBJ1-1|once|-
CASSYYLNSGEAFF
TGTGCCAGCAGTTACTATCTGAATTCTGGTGAAGCTTTCTTT
>TRBV6-2/TRBV6-3|TRBJ2-7|few|-
CASWDFYYEQYF
TGTGCCAGCTGGGACTTCTACTACGAGCAGTACTTC
>TRBV7-9|TRBJ1-6|once|-
CASSRFQGTGSNSPLHF
TGTGCCAGCAGCCGTTTCCAAGGAACAGGCAGTAATTCACCCCTCCACTTT
>TRBV7-9|TRBJ2-7|-|-
CASSLSFGGAAYEQYF
TGTGCCAGCAGCTTATCCTTTGGAGGGGCTGCCTACGAGCAGTACTTC
>TRBV2|TRBJ2-1|-|-
CASSEWAESKQFF
TGTGCCAGCAGTGAATGGGCAGAATCTAAGCAGTTCTTC
>TRBV19|TRBJ1-2|-|-
CASSIRDGYGYTF
TGTGCCAGTAGTATCCGGGACGGCTATGGCTACACCTTC
>TRBV20-1|TRBJ2-5|-|TRBD1
CSARDFRQGEKETQYF
TGCAGTGCTAGAGATTTCCGACAGGGGGAGAAAGAGACCCAGTACTTC
>TRBV29-1|TRBJ2-7|few|TRBD2
CSVEDPGGGYEQYF
TGCAGCGTTGAAGACCCGGGGGGGGGTTACGAGCAGTACTTC
>TRBV13|TRBJ2-7|-|-
CASSTRQRHYEQYF
TGTGCCAGCAGCACCCGACAGAGGCACTACGAGCAGTACTTC
>TRBV12-3/TRBV12-4|TRBJ1-2|-|-
CASSVMLGTHGYTF
TGTGCCAGCAGTGTAATGCTAGGGACCCATGGCTACACCTTC
>TRBV6-2/TRBV6-3|TRBJ2-5|-|-
CASSYSFGTSETQYF
TGTGCCAGCAGTTACTCGTTTGGGACTTCAGAGACCCAGTACTTC
>TRBV20-1|TRBJ1-6|few|-
CSASPRYRANSPLHF
TGCAGTGCTAGCCCACGGTACAGGGCGAATTCACCCCTCCACTTT
>TRBV5-1|TRBJ2-1|-|TRBD1
CASSGGQGRYNEQFF
TGCGCCAGCAGCGGGGGACAGGGGCGCTACAATGAGCAGTTCTTC
>TRBV20-1|TRBJ2-1|-|-
CRGMDALYNEQFF
TGCAGGGGCATGGACGCATTATACAATGAGCAGTTCTTC
>TRBV19|TRBJ2-5|-|-
CASSDRSALDETQYF
TGTGCCAGTAGTGATCGGAGTGCTCTGGACGAGACCCAGTACTTC
>TRBV28|TRBJ1-1|-|TRBD1
CASSPPSAGGRNTEAFF
TGTGCCAGCAGCCCCCCCTCGGCAGGGGGTCGGAACACTGAAGCTTTCTTT
>TRBV11-2|TRBJ2-3|many|-
CASSPGATGEKTQYF
TGTGCCAGCAGCCCAGGGGCTACGGGGGAGAAGACGCAGTATTTT
>TRBV7-2|TRBJ2-1|few|-
CASSWAAQEKQFF
TGTGCCAGCAGCTGGGCCGCGCAGGAGAAGCAGTTCTTC
>TRBV20-1|TRBJ2-3|-|TRBD1
CSAYLGGTGGPDTQYF
TGCAGTGCTTACCTGGGTGGGACAGGGGGGCCAGATACGCAGTATTTT
>TRBV13|TRBJ2-3|-|TRBD2
CASSGTTRLTDTQYF
TGTGCCAGCAGCGGGACTACAAGGCTCACCGATACGCAGTATTTT
>TRBV7-2|TRBJ2-7|-|-
CASSPHTGSNEQYF
TGTGCCAGCAGCCCCCACACAGGGTCTAACGAGCAGTACTTC
>TRBV12-5|TRBJ2-7|-|TRBD1
CASAMTGVEHEQYF
TGTGCTAGTGCCATGACAGGGGTAGAACACGAGCAGTACTTC
>TRBV20-1|TRBJ2-3|once|TRBD2
CSARGTSGRFDTDTQYF
TGCAGTGCTAGAGGGACTAGCGGGAGGTTTGACACAGATACGCAGTATTTT